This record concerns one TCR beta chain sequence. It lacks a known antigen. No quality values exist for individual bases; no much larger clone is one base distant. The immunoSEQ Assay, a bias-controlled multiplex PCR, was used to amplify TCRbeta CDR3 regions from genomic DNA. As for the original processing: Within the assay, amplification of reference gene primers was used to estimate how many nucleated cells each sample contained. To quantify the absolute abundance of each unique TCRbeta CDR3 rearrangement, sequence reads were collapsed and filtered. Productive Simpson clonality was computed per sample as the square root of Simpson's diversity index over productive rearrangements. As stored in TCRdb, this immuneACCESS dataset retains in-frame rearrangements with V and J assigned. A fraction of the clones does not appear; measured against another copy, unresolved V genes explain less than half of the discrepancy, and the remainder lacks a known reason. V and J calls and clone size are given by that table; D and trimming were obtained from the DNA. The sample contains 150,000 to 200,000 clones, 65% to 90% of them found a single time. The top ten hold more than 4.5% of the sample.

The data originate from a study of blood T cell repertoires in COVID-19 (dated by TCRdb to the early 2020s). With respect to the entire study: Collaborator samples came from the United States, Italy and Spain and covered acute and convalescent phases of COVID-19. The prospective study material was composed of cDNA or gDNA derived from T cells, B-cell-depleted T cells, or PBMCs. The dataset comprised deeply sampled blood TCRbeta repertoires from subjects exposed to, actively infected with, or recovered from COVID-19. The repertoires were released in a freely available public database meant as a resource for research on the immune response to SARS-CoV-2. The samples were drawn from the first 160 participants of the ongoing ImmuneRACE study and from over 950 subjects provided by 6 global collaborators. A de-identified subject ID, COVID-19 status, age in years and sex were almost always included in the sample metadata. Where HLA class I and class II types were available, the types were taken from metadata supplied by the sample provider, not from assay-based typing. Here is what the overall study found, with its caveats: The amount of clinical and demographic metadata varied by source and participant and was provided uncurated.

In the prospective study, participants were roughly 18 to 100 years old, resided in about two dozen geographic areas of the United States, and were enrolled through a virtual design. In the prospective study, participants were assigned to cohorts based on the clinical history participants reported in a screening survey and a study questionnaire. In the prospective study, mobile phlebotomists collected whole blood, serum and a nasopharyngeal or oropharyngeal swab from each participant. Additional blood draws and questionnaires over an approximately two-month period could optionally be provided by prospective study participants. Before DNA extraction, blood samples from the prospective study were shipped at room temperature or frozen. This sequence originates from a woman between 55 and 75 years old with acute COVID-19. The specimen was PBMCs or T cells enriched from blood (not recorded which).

Read as DNA, the sequence is TGCGCCAGCAGCCAAAGGGCAGGGGGCTACTATGGCTACACCTTC. Translated, this gives CASSQRAGGYYGYTF. This sequence uses TRBV4-3 and TRBJ1-2; 8 central bases correspond to TRBD1. V loses 2 bases at its end and J loses 3 bases; junction bases beyond the gene matches: 5. Sequences LGHNA (CDR1) and YSLEER (CDR2) are obtained from the germline V gene. The CDR3 holds 15 amino acids from the cysteine to the phenylalanine. The CDR3 DNA has 45 bases and is translated from base 1.